The 7 T cell receptor beta chains given below trace back to one sample, sequenced in a study of molecular identifiers for immune sequencing clone quantification. From the PCR reads, TCRdb called clonotypes with MiXCR, one entry per CDR3 protein. The sample holds more than 550,000 distinct CDR3 sequences, over 25% seen once. What was sequenced was naive CD8+ T cells from blood, with Jurkat cell RNA spiked in. Sample subset: FACS-sorted CD8+CD4-CCR7+CD45RA+ naive T cells. These receptors were obtained from a human donor in good health. Some libraries in this study had Jurkat cell RNA spiked in.

Many counts were recorded for this clonotype. The genes are TRBV9 and TRBJ2-7; 7 bases align to TRBD2. V shed 4 bases and J 2 bases; nucleotides not matched to a gene: 9. From germline, CDR1 is SGDLS and CDR2 YYNGEE. The CDR3 runs to 15 residues. The CDR3 loop is CASSPGPGTTYEQYF. CDR3 nucleotide sequence: TGTGCCAGCAGCCCAGGGCCCGGGACTACCTACGAGCAGTACTTC.

As regards this clonotype: The DNA is omitted, as the CDR3 cannot be located on it reliably, and the CDR3 follows TCRdb's listing. The J gene is TRBJ2-3, the V gene TRBV6-5. The germline CDR1 and CDR2 sequences are MNHEY and SVGAGI. The CDR3 region is 14 residues in length, termini included. CDR3: CASSTSTATDTQYF.

The rearrangement links TRBV28 to TRBJ2-5; 10 positions agree with TRBD1. Germline lookup yields CDR1 MDHEN and CDR2 SYDVKM. Trimming removed 6 bases from V and 5 bases from J; junction bases left unmatched: 12. The CDR3 runs 16 residues. The CDR3: CASSFTGTGDPETQYF. The CDR3 DNA reads TGTGCCAGCAGCTTCACCGGGACAGGGGACCCCGAGACCCAGTACTTC.

The sample holds many counts of this clonotype. The rearrangement links TRBV4-3 to TRBJ2-7, with TRBD1 matching 7 bases. CDR1 and CDR2 from the germline V gene are LGHNA and YSLEER. Unmatched junction bases numbered 6, after V lost 1 base and J lost 9 bases. The CDR3 length is 13 residues. In DNA, the CDR3 is TGCGCCAGCAGCCAAGGGGACAGCGGCGTGCAGTACTTC. This encodes CASSQGDSGVQYF.

As concerns this clonotype: One end of the junction does not line up with germline, which may come from a read error. The chain carries TRBV7-9 and TRBJ2-3; 8 bases align to TRBD2. The CDR3 sequence is 16 residues long. Germline V gene sequence: CDR1 SEHNR, CDR2 FQNEAQ (reference sequence). The CDR3 protein is CAGSATSGGEWSTQYF. Written as DNA, the CDR3 is TGTGCCGGCAGCGCCACTAGCGGCGGGGAGTGGAGTACGCAGTATTTT.

About this clonotype itself: An end of the junction does not agree with germline; a read error may underlie this. CDR3 in amino acids: CAWGTGVTYEHYF. CDR3 in DNA: TGTGCCTGGGGGACAGGGGTGACCTACGAGCACTACTTC. V usage is TRBV30 and J usage is TRBJ2-7; 10 nucleotides line up with TRBD1. CDR3 size: 13 residues. From germline, CDR1 is GTSNPN and CDR2 SVGIG (reference sequence).

This clonotype was seen many times. The chain combines TRBV7-9 with TRBJ2-7; no definite D call. V shed 5 bases and J shed 7 bases, with 15 bases lying between them. Germline-derived CDR1 and CDR2 are SEHNR and FQNEAQ (reference sequence). This CDR3 has 13 residues. The CDR3 coding sequence is TGTGCCAGCAGCCAAATTGCGCTGTCTGAGCAGTACTTC. Amino acid sequence: CASSQIALSEQYF.